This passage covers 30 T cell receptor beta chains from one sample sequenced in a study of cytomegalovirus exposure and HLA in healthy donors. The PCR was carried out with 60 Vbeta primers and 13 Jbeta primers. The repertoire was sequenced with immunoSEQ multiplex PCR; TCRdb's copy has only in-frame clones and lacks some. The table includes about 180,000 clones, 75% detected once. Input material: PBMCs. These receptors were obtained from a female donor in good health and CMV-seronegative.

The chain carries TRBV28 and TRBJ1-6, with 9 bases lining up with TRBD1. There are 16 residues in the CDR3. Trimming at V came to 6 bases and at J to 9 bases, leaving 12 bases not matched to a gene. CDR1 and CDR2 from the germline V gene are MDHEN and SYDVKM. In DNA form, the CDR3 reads TGTGCCAGCAGCTCGCCCCAACAGGGGGCACTTTCACCCCTCCACTTT. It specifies CASSSPQQGALSPLHF.

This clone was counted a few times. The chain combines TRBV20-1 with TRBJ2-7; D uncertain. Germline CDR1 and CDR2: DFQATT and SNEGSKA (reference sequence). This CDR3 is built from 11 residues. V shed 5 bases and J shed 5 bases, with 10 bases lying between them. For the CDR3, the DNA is TGCAGTGCTGTCCCCAGTCACGAGCAGTACTTC. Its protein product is CSAVPSHEQYF.

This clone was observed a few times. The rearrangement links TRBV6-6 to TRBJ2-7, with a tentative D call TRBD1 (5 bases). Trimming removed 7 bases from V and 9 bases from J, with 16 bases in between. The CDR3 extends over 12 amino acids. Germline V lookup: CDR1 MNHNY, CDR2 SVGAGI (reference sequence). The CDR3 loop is CASTTGAVGQYF. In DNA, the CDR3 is TGTGCCAGCACCACAGGAGCAGTCGGGCAGTACTTC.

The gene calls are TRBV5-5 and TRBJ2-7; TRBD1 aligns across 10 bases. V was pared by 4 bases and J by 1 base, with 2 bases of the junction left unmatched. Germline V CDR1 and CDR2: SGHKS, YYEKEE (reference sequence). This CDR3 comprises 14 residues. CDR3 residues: CASSRQGASYEQYF. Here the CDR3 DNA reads TGTGCCAGCAGCCGACAGGGGGCTTCCTACGAGCAGTACTTC. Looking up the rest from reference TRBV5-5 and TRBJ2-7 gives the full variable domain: DAGVTQSPTHLIKTRGQQVTLRCSPISGHKSVSWYQQVLGQGPQFIFQYYEKEERGRGNFPDRFSARQFPNYSSELNVNALLLGDSALYLCASSRQGASYEQYFGPGTRLTVT.

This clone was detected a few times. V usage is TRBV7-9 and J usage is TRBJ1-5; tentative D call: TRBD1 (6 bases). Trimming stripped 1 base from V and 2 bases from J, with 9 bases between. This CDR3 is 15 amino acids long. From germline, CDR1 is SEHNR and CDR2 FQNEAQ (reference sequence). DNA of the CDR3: TGTGCCAGCAGCTTAGACAGGGCGGGCAATCAGCCCCAGCATTTT. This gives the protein CASSLDRAGNQPQHF.

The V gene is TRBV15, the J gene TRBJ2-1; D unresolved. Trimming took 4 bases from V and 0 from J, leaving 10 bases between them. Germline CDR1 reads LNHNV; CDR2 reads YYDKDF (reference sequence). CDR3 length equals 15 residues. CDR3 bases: TGTGCCACCAGCATCTCACGGAGCTCCTACAATGAGCAGTTCTTC. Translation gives CATSISRSSYNEQFF.

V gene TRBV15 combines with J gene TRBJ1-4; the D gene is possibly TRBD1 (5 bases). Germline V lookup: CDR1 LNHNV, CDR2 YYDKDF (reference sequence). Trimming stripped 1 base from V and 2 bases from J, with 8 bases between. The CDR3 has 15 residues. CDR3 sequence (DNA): TGTGCCACCAGCAGAGTCGGGGGGACTAATGAAAAACTGTTTTTT. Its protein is CATSRVGGTNEKLFF.

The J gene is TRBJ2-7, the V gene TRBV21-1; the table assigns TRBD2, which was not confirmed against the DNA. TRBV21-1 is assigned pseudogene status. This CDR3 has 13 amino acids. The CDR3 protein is CASSKGGRGEQYF. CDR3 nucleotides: TGTGCCAGCAGCAAAGGTGGCAGAGGCGAGCAGTACTTC.

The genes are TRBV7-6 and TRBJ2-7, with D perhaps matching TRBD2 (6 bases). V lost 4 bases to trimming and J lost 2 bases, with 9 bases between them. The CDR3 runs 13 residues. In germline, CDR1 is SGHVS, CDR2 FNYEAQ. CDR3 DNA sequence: TGTGCCAGCAGCTACGGGGGTCCCTACGAGCAGTACTTC. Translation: CASSYGGPYEQYF.

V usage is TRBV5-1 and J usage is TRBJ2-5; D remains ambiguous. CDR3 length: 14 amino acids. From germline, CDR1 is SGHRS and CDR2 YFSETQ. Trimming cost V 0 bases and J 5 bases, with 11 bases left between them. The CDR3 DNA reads TGCGCCAGCAGCTTGGACATCACCCCGGAGACCCAGTACTTC. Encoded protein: CASSLDITPETQYF.

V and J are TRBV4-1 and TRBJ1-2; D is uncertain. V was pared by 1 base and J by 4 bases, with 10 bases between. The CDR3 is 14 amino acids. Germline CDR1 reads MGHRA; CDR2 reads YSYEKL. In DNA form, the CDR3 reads TGCGCCAGCAGCCAAGTAGACGGAGCCTATGGCTACACCTTC. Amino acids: CASSQVDGAYGYTF.

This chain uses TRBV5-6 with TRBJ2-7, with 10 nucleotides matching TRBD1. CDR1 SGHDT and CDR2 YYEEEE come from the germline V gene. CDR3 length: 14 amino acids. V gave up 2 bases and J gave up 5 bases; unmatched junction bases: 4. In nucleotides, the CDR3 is TGTGCCAGCAGCTTTGGGACAGGGGCCCACGAGCAGTACTTC. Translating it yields CASSFGTGAHEQYF.

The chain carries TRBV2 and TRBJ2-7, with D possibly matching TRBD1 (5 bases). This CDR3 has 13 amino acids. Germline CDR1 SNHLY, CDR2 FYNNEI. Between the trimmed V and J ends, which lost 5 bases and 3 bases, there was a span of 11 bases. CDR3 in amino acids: CASSTGQSYEQYF. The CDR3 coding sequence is TGTGCCAGCAGTACAGGACAAAGCTACGAGCAGTACTTC.

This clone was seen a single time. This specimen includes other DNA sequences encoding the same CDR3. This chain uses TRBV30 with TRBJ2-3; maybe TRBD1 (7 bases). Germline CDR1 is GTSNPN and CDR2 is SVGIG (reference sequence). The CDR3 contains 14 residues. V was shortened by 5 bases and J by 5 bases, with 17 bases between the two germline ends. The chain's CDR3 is CAWHPGGGGDTQYF. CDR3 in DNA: TGTGCCTGGCATCCAGGGGGAGGAGGAGATACGCAGTATTTT.

In DNA, the CDR3 is TGTGCCACCAGATTGGACAGATATGGCTACACCTTC. This codes for CATRLDRYGYTF. The chain carries TRBV15 and TRBJ1-2; a weak D match, TRBD1 (6 bases). The CDR3 has 12 amino acids. Per the germline V gene, CDR1 is LNHNV and CDR2 is YYDKDF (reference sequence). V dropped 6 bases and J dropped 5 bases, with 10 bases sitting between them.

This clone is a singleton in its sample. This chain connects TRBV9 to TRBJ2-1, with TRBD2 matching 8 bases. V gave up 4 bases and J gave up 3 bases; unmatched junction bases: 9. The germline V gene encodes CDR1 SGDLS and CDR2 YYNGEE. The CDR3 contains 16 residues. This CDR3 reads CASSPKSGGVYNEQFF. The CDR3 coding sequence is TGTGCCAGCAGCCCGAAAAGCGGGGGCGTCTACAATGAGCAGTTCTTC.

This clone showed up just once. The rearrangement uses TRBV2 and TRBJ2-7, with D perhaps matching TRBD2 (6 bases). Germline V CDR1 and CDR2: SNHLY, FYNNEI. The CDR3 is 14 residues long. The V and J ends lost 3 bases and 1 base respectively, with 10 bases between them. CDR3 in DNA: TGTGCCAGCAGTGATAAGGGGAGGTCCTACGAGCAGTACTTC. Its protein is CASSDKGRSYEQYF. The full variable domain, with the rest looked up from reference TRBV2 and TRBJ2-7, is EPEVTQTPSHQVTQMGQEVILRCVPISNHLYFYWYRQILGQKVEFLVSFYNNEISEKSEIFDDQFSVERPDGSNFTLKIRSTKLEDSAMYFCASSDKGRSYEQYFGPGTRLTVT.

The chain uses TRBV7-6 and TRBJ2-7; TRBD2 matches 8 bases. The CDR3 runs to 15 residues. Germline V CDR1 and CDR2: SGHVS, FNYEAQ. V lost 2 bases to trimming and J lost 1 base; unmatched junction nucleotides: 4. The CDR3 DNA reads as TGTGCCAGCAGCTTAATGAGCGGGGGATCCTACGAGCAGTACTTC. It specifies CASSLMSGGSYEQYF.

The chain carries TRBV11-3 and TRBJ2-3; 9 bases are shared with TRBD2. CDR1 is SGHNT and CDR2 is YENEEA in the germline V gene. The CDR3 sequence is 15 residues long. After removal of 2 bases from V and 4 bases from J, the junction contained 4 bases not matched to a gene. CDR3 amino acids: CASSLWVAGADTQYF. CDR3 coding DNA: TGTGCCAGCAGCTTATGGGTAGCGGGAGCAGATACGCAGTATTTT.

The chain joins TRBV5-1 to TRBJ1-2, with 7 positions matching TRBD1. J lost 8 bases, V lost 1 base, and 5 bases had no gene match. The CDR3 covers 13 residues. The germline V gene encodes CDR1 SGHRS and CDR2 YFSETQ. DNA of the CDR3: TGCGCCAGCAGCTTGTACAGGGGAGAGGGCTACACCTTC. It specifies CASSLYRGEGYTF.

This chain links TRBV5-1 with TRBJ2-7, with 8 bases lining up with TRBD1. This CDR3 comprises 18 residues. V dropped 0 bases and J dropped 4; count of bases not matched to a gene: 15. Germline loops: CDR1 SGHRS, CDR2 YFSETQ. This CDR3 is CASSLAPGQGKAWYEQYF. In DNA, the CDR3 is TGCGCCAGCAGCTTGGCGCCCGGACAGGGAAAGGCTTGGTACGAGCAGTACTTC.

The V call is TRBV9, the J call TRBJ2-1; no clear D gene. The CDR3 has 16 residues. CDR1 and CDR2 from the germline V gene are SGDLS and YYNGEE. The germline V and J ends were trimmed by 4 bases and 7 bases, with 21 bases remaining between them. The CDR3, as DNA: TGTGCCAGCAGCCAGACGACCGAGGATGATCGTAATGAGCAGTTCTTC. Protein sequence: CASSQTTEDDRNEQFF.

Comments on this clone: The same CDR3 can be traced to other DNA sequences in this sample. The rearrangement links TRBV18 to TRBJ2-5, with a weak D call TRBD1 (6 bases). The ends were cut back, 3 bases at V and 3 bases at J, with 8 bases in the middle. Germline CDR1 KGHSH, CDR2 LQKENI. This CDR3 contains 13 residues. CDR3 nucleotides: TGTGCCAGCTCACCGAGACAGGAAGAGACCCAGTACTTC. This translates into CASSPRQEETQYF.

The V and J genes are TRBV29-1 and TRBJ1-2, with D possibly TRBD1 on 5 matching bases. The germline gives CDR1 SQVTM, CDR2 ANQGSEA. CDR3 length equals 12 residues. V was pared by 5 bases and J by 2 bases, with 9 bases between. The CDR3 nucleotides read TGCAGCGTTCCGGGACTGAACTATGGCTACACCTTC. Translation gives CSVPGLNYGYTF.

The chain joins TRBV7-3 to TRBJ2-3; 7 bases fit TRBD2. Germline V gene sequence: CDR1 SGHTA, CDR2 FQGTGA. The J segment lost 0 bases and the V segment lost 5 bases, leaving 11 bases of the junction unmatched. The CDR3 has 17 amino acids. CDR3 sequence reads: CASSPSSLALSTDTQYF. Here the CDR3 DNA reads TGTGCCAGCAGCCCCTCCTCACTAGCGCTTAGCACAGATACGCAGTATTTT.

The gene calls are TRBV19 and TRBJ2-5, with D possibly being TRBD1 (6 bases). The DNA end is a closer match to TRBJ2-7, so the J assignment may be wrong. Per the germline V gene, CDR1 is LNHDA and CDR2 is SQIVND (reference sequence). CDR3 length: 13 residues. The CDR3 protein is CASSPGQNYEQYF. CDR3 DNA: TGTGCCAGCAGCCCCGGACAGAACTACGAGCAGTACTTC.

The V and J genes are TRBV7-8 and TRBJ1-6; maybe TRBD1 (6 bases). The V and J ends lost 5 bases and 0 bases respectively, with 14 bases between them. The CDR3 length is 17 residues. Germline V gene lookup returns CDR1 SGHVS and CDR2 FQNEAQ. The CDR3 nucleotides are TGTGCCAGCAGCCCGACAGGTCTTAGCTCCTATAATTCACCCCTCCACTTT. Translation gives CASSPTGLSSYNSPLHF. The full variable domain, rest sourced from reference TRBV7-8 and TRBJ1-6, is GAGVSQSPRYKVAKRGQDVALRCDPISGHVSLFWYQQALGQGPEFLTYFQNEAQLDKSGLPSDRFFAERPEGSVSTLKIQRTQQEDSAVYLCASSPTGLSSYNSPLHFGNGTRLTVT.

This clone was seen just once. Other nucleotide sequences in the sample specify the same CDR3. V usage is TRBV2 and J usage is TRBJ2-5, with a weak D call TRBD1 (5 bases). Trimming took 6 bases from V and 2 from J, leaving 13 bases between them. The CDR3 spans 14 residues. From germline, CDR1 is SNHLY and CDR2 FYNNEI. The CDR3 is CASSDNRIQETQYF. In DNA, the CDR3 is TGTGCCAGCAGCGATAACAGGATACAAGAGACCCAGTACTTC.

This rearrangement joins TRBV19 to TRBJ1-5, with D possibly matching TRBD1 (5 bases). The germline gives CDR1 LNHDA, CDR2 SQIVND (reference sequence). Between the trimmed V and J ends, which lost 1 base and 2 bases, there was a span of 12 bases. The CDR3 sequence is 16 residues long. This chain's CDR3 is CASSIVTGRGNQPQHF. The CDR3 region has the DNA TGTGCCAGTAGTATAGTAACGGGCAGGGGCAATCAGCCCCAGCATTTT.

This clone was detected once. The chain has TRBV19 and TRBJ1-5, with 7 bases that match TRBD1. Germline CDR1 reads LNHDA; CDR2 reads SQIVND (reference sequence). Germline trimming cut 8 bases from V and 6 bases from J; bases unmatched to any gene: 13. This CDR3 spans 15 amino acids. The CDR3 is CASGRTSGQFQPQHF. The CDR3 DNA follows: TGTGCCAGTGGTCGCACCTCGGGACAGTTTCAGCCCCAGCATTTT.